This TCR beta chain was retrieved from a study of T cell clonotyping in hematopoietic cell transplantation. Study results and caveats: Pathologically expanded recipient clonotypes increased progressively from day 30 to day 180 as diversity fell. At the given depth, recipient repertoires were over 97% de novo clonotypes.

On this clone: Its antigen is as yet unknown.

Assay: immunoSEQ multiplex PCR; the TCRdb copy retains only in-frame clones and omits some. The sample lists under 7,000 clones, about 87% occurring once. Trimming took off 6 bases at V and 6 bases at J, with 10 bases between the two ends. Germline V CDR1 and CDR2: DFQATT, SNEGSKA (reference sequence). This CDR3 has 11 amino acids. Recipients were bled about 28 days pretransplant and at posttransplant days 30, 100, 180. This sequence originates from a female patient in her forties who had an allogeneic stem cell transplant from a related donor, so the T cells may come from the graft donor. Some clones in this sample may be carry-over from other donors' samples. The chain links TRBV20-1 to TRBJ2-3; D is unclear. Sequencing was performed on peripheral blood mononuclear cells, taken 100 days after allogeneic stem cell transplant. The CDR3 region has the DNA TGCAGTGCCGGGCAGCCTGATACGCAGTATTTT. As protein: CSAGQPDTQYF.